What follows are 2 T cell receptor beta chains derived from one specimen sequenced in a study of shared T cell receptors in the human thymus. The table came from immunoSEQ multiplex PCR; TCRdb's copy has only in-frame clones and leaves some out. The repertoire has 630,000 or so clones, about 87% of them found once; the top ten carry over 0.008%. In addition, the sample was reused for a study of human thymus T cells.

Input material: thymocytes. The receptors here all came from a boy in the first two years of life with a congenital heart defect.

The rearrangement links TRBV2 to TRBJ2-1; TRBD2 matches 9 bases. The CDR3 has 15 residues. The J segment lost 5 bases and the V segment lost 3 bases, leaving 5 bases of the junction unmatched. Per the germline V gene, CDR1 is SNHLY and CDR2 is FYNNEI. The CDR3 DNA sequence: TGTGCCAGCAGTGATGGCGGGAGGGCCGACAATGAGCAGTTCTTC. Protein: CASSDGGRADNEQFF.

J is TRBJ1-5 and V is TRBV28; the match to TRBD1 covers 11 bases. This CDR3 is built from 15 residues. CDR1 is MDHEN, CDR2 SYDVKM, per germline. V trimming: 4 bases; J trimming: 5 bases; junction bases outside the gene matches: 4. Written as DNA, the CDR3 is TGTGCCAGCAGTTCGGGACAGGGGGGGGATCAGCCCCAGCATTTT. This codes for CASSSGQGGDQPQHF.